Sequencing of this T cell receptor (beta chain) was carried out in a study of blood T cells in healthy people across ages. General study points: Observed TCR beta diversity per million T cells went down as age went up. This fall followed a roughly linear course with age.

Using a J-beta primer mix together with a sample-barcoded 5' primer, a second PCR was run for roughly 7 to 11 cycles. A tag from a template-switch adaptor with 12 random nucleotides marked each cDNA molecule. CDR3-containing paired-end reads numbering at least 2.5 million came from each sample. MiXCR, run by TCRdb on the 5' RACE reads, gives a single entry per CDR3 protein. The sample yields about 730,000 distinct CDR3 sequences, roughly 41% seen once. Between the trimmed V and J ends, which lost 2 bases and 1 base, there was a span of 13 bases. This CDR3 region has 16 residues. Germline loops: CDR1 SEHNR, CDR2 FQNEAQ (reference sequence). The draw of peripheral blood yielded roughly 10 milliliters from each donor. This clonotype was recorded a few times. Its cognate antigen is unknown.

Input material: blood. The clonotype comes from a woman aged 55-69 years in good health. The gene calls are TRBV7-9 and TRBJ2-3, with TRBD2 as a possible D gene (6 bases). The CDR3 region is CASSLRLASGTDTQYF. The CDR3 DNA sequence: TGTGCCAGCAGCTTAAGGTTGGCTAGCGGCACAGATACGCAGTATTTT.